Listed below are T cell receptor beta chains from one sample, sequenced in a study of spatial heterogeneity in lung cancer. TCRdb recomputed calls from the 5' RACE reads with MiXCR, one row per CDR3 protein. Of nearly 3,000 distinct CDR3 sequences in the sample, about 6.6% were seen once. The sample in question was lung tumor tissue, obtained at surgery. Source of these receptors: a female donor with early-stage non-small cell lung cancer. The CDR3 runs from the conserved cysteine through the conserved F or W. A D gene is named only where the DNA matches it firmly. Rows give clone size only sometimes, using once, few, many, or a class for an expanded clone.

>-|medium-sized|TRBV24-1|TRBJ2-1
TGTGCCACCAGTGATTCACTGGGACGGCCTTACAATGAGCAGTTCTTC
CATSDSLGRPYNEQFF
>-|medium-sized|TRBV5-4|TRBJ1-2
TGTGCCAGCAGCTTGGCGGACATAGGCTATGGCTACACCTTC
CASSLADIGYGYTF
>TRBD1|-|TRBV11-1|TRBJ2-2
TGTGCCAGCAGCCGGGACAGGGGGAACACCGGGGAGCTGTTTTTT
CASSRDRGNTGELFF
>TRBD1|many|TRBV29-1|TRBJ1-3
TGCAGCGTGGCCACAGGGGTTGGAAACACCATATATTTT
CSVATGVGNTIYF
>TRBD1|many|TRBV29-1|TRBJ2-4
TGCAGCGTTGGACAGGGGGAAAACATTCAGTACTTC
CSVGQGENIQYF
>-|medium-sized|TRBV6-1|TRBJ2-7
TGTGCCAGCAGTGGGATGGTTAGCTCCTACGAGCAGTACTTC
CASSGMVSSYEQYF
>TRBD1|medium-sized|TRBV7-2|TRBJ2-5
TGTGCCAGCAGCTTGGGGCCAGGGGGCAGTATCCAAGAGACCCAGTACTTC
CASSLGPGGSIQETQYF
>-|medium-sized|TRBV9|TRBJ1-6
TGTGCCAGCGGACCAAGACAGGCAAAGAGCTCCTATAATTCACCCCTCCACTTT
CASGPRQAKSSYNSPLHF
>-|medium-sized|TRBV11-2|TRBJ1-1
TGTGCCAGCAGCTCGGGCTTGAACACTGAAGCTTTCTTT
CASSSGLNTEAFF
>TRBD1|medium-sized|TRBV28|TRBJ1-1
TGTGCCAGCAGCTTGACCGGGACAGGGAACACTGAAGCTTTCTTT
CASSLTGTGNTEAFF
>-|medium-sized|TRBV12-3/TRBV12-4|TRBJ2-2
TGTGCCAGCAGCCAAGGGCGGGACGGGGAGCTGTTTTTT
CASSQGRDGELFF
>-|medium-sized|TRBV18|TRBJ1-2
TGTGCCAGCTCCCAAACAGAGACCTATGGCTACACCTTC
CASSQTETYGYTF
>TRBD1|medium-sized|TRBV7-9|TRBJ1-2
TGTGCCAGCAGCCAGGACAGGGGCCGTGTTACGATCTATGGCTACACCTTC
CASSQDRGRVTIYGYTF
>-|-|TRBV19|TRBJ1-5
TGTGCCAGTAGGGGGGCCTCTTATAATCAGCCCCAGCATTTT
CASRGASYNQPQHF
>-|large|TRBV6-2/TRBV6-3|TRBJ2-5
TGTGCCACCAGTGAACCAACCCTCCGGGCCCAAGAGACCCAGTACTTC
CATSEPTLRAQETQYF
>-|-|TRBV27|TRBJ1-1
TGTGCCAGCCAGCTGGAAGGGCACACTGAAGCTTTCTTT
CASQLEGHTEAFF
>-|medium-sized|TRBV29-1|TRBJ2-1
TGCAGCGTTGAAGACGGTGGACACACATCAGCCAATGAGCAGTTCTTC
CSVEDGGHTSANEQFF
>TRBD1|medium-sized|TRBV5-1|TRBJ1-6
TGCGCCAGCAGCCGGGACAGGGATTATTCACCCCTCCACTTT
CASSRDRDYSPLHF
>TRBD2|-|TRBV18|TRBJ2-1
TGTGCCAGCTCACCTCGACCACTAGCGGGAGGAGAAGAGCAGTTCTTC
CASSPRPLAGGEEQFF
>-|medium-sized|TRBV5-4|TRBJ2-7
TGTGCCAGCAGCTCTCCCGGGTCACGAGTTGGGGAGCAGTACTTC
CASSSPGSRVGEQYF
>-|few|TRBV6-5|TRBJ1-6
TGTGCCAGCAGCCCCGGGAGGGGACCCCTCCACTTT
CASSPGRGPLHF
>-|medium-sized|TRBV11-3|TRBJ2-3
TGTGCCAGCAGCTTTCCACAGGTGGGAGATACGCAGTATTTT
CASSFPQVGDTQYF